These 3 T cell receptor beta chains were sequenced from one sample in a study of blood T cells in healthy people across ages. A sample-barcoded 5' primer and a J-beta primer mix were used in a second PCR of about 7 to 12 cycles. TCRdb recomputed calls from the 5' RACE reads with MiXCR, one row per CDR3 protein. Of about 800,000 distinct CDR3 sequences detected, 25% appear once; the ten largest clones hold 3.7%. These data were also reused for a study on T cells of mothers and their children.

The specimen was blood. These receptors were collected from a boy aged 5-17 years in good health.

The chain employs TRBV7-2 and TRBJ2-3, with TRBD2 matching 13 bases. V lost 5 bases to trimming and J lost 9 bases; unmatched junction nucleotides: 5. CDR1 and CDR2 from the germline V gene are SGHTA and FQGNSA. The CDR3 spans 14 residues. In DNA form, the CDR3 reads TGTGCCAGCAGCAGAGGGACTAGCGGGGCAACGCAGTATTTT. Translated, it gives CASSRGTSGATQYF.

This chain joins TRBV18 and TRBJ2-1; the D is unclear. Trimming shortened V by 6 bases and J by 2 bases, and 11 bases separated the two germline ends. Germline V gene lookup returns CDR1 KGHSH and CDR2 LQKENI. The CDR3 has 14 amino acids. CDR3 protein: CASSPDATYNEQFF. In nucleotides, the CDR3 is TGTGCCAGCTCTCCGGACGCGACCTACAATGAGCAGTTCTTC.

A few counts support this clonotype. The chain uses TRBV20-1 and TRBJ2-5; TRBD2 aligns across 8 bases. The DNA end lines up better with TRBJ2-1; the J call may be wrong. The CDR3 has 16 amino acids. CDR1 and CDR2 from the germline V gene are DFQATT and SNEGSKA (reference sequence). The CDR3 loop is CSATRSGRGAYNEQFF. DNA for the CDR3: TGCAGTGCCACACGAAGCGGGAGAGGGGCCTACAATGAGCAGTTCTTC.